The 14 T cell receptor beta chains given below trace back to one sample, sequenced in a study of cytomegalovirus exposure and HLA in healthy donors. With 60 Vbeta and 13 Jbeta primers, the PCR was carried out. TCRdb's table, derived via immunoSEQ multiplex PCR, lists solely in-frame clones and lacks some. The repertoire holds some 180,000 clones, with roughly 74% as singletons. Material: PBMCs. These receptors all stem from a female donor in good health and CMV-seronegative.

V is TRBV7-7 and J is TRBJ2-3, with 8 bases identical to TRBD1. Per the germline V gene, CDR1 is SSHAT and CDR2 is FNYEAQ (reference sequence). The CDR3 contains 15 residues. V trimming: 2 bases; J trimming: 4 bases; junction bases outside the gene matches: 5. DNA of the CDR3: TGTGCCAGCAGCTTAACCCAGGGGGCCTCAGATACGCAGTATTTT. Encoded protein: CASSLTQGASDTQYF.

This clone appeared once. The CDR3 spells CASSFSGGSNQPQHF. CDR3 sequence (DNA): TGTGCCAGCAGTTTCTCTGGGGGGTCCAATCAGCCCCAGCATTTT. The chain combines TRBV2 with TRBJ1-5; possibly TRBD1 for D (5 bases). This CDR3 is 15 amino acids long. The ends were cut back, 5 bases at V and 3 bases at J, with 14 bases in the middle. Germline assignment: CDR1 SNHLY and CDR2 FYNNEI.

The V gene is TRBV5-1, the J gene TRBJ2-1; 7 bases agree with TRBD1. Germline V CDR1 and CDR2: SGHRS, YFSETQ. V shed 7 bases, J shed 4 bases, and the junction held 5 bases outside the gene matches. This CDR3 spans 13 amino acids. The CDR3 DNA sequence: TGCGCCAGCCGCCGGGACAGTTACAATGAGCAGTTCTTC. Encoded protein: CASRRDSYNEQFF.

The rearrangement uses TRBV7-6 and TRBJ2-7, with D tentatively TRBD2 (6 bases). Per germline, CDR1 SGHVS and CDR2 FNYEAQ. The CDR3 has 13 residues. The V gene lost 0 bases and the J gene lost 4 bases, with 7 bases spanning the gap. The CDR3 is CASSLARGYEQYF. CDR3 sequence (DNA): TGTGCCAGCAGCTTAGCGCGGGGTTACGAGCAGTACTTC.

V usage is TRBV5-4 and J usage is TRBJ2-1; 8 positions agree with TRBD2. CDR3 length: 15 residues. Germline lookup yields CDR1 SGHNT and CDR2 YYREEE (reference sequence). J lost 9 bases, V lost 4 bases, and 12 bases had no gene match. This CDR3 is CASSREGGQRFEQFF. CDR3 DNA sequence: TGTGCCAGCAGCCGGGAGGGCGGGCAAAGGTTTGAGCAGTTCTTC.

The chain combines TRBV5-5 with TRBJ2-1; tentatively, D is TRBD1 (6 bases). V was trimmed by 4 bases and J by 8 bases, leaving 22 bases between them. Germline CDR1 SGHKS, CDR2 YYEKEE (reference sequence). The length of the CDR3 is 16 residues. The CDR3 DNA is TGTGCCAGCAGCCAGTTTGGCAGGGGATCCGGCGATGAGCAGTTCTTC. Its translation is CASSQFGRGSGDEQFF.

The rearrangement uses TRBV2 and TRBJ1-1; D is uncertain. Between the trimmed V and J ends, which lost 6 bases and 3 bases, there was a span of 11 bases. CDR1 and CDR2 from the germline V gene are SNHLY and FYNNEI. The CDR3 loop spans 13 amino acids. In DNA form, the CDR3 reads TGTGCCAGCAGCCCACGCGGGGACACTGAAGCTTTCTTT. Translating gives CASSPRGDTEAFF. Using reference TRBV2 and TRBJ1-1 for the parts outside the CDR3, the full variable domain is EPEVTQTPSHQVTQMGQEVILRCVPISNHLYFYWYRQILGQKVEFLVSFYNNEISEKSEIFDDQFSVERPDGSNFTLKIRSTKLEDSAMYFCASSPRGDTEAFFGQGTRLTVV.

This clone appeared a few times. This rearrangement joins TRBV6-1 to TRBJ2-7, with 7 bases that match TRBD1. After removal of 3 bases from V and 0 bases from J, the junction contained 8 bases not matched to a gene. This CDR3 region has 16 residues. CDR1 is MNHNS and CDR2 is SASEGT in the germline V gene. The CDR3 region has the DNA TGTGCCAGCAGTGACCCAGGGGGAATAAGCTCCTACGAGCAGTACTTC. Its translation: CASSDPGGISSYEQYF.

The J gene is TRBJ2-5, the V gene TRBV28, with 7 bases fitting TRBD2. The CDR3 length is 12 residues. Germline CDR1 MDHEN, CDR2 SYDVKM. V lost 7 bases and J lost 4; bases outside the gene matches: 3. CDR3 bases: TGTGCCAGCAATTGGGGGGGAGAGACCCAGTACTTC. Translating it yields CASNWGGETQYF.

The chain joins TRBV7-6 to TRBJ2-3, with D tentatively TRBD1 (6 bases). Trimming shortened V by 3 bases and J by 5 bases, and 18 bases separated the two germline ends. The CDR3 contains 16 residues. The germline gives CDR1 SGHVS, CDR2 FNYEAQ. CDR3 protein: CASSFTGSASGDTQYF. Written as DNA, the CDR3 is TGTGCCAGCAGCTTCACAGGGAGTGCATCAGGAGATACGCAGTATTTT.

CDR3 coding DNA: TGCAGCGTTTCCGGGGGATACAATGAGCAGTTCTTC. This gives the protein CSVSGGYNEQFF. The V gene is TRBV29-1, the J gene TRBJ2-1; perhaps TRBD2 as D (6 bases). Germline V gene data show CDR1 as SQVTM and CDR2 as ANQGSEA. V gave up 5 bases and J gave up 4 bases, with 9 bases separating them. This CDR3 is built from 12 residues.

The rearrangement links TRBV29-1 to TRBJ1-1; D is unresolved. CDR1 SQVTM and CDR2 ANQGSEA come from the germline V gene. Trimming removed 7 bases from V and 4 bases from J, with 13 bases in between. The CDR3 has 12 amino acids. This CDR3 is CSGAGGVTEAFF. The CDR3 DNA follows: TGCAGCGGAGCCGGAGGAGTCACTGAAGCTTTCTTT.

This clone was seen a few times. The rearrangement links TRBV5-1 to TRBJ1-6; maybe TRBD1 (5 bases). Trimming cost V 1 base and J 5 bases, with 13 bases left between them. The germline V gene encodes CDR1 SGHRS and CDR2 YFSETQ. This CDR3 region has 16 residues. In DNA form, the CDR3 reads TGCGCCAGCAGCTTGAACGGGGGATACGATAATTCACCCCTCCACTTT. Translating gives CASSLNGGYDNSPLHF.

This chain uses TRBV7-6 with TRBJ2-7, with 7 bases aligning to TRBD1. This CDR3 has 15 amino acids. The V gene end was trimmed by 5 bases and the J gene end by 3 bases; junction bases not matched to a gene: 10. Germline V gives CDR1 SGHVS, CDR2 FNYEAQ. The CDR3 sequence: CASSVNRGKGYEQYF. In DNA, the CDR3 is TGTGCCAGCAGCGTAAACAGGGGCAAGGGCTACGAGCAGTACTTC.